The next 6 T cell receptor beta chains were all read from a single sample in a study of OX40 agonist ivuxolimab in advanced cancers. The assay was immunoSEQ multiplex PCR, and TCRdb's table has in-frame clones only and misses some. The table shows about 83,000 clones, with approximately 84% occurring only once. Specimen: CD4+ or CD8+ T cells sorted from blood, collected in a trial of the OX40 agonist ivuxolimab. These TCRs come from an adult with an advanced solid tumor such as melanoma, head and neck, liver or kidney cancer.

This clone occurred a few times. The chain uses TRBV4-3 and TRBJ2-3; 11 nucleotides align to TRBD2. Per the germline V gene, CDR1 is LGHNA and CDR2 is YSLEER. J was trimmed by 0 bases and V by 1 base; bases with no gene match: 9. This CDR3 has 19 amino acids. As DNA, the CDR3 is TGCGCCAGCAGCCAAGTGGAAAGACTAGCGGGGCCTAGCACAGATACGCAGTATTTT. This codes for CASSQVERLAGPSTDTQYF.

The gene calls are TRBV4-3 and TRBJ1-2; weak D call: TRBD1 (5 bases). Trimming pared 4 bases from V and 4 bases from J, leaving 16 bases between. Germline CDR1 reads LGHNA; CDR2 reads YSLEER. This CDR3 contains 15 residues. In DNA form, the CDR3 reads TGCGCCAGCAGCCGGGGGAGAGACAGTAGCTATGGCTACACCTTC. It codes for CASSRGRDSSYGYTF.

The chain employs TRBV15 and TRBJ1-2; 7 bases are shared with TRBD1. The germline V gene encodes CDR1 LNHNV and CDR2 YYDKDF (reference sequence). The trim removed 0 bases at V and 3 bases at J, leaving 7 bases unmatched. CDR3 length equals 16 residues. The chain's CDR3 is CATSRDGRGRDYGYTF. The CDR3, as DNA: TGTGCCACCAGCAGAGATGGAAGGGGGCGCGACTATGGCTACACCTTC.

This rearrangement joins TRBV11-2 to TRBJ2-7; 7 nucleotides match TRBD1. The ends lost 2 bases at V and 4 bases at J; junction bases unmatched: 8. Germline values: CDR1 SGHAT, CDR2 FQNNGV. This CDR3 has 15 residues. The CDR3 nucleotides are TGTGCCAGCAGCTTACGGGGCAGGGGGTGGTACGAGCAGTACTTC. Translated, it gives CASSLRGRGWYEQYF.

J is TRBJ2-7 and V is TRBV6-4; D may be TRBD2 (5 bases). From germline, CDR1 is MRHNA and CDR2 SNTAGT. The CDR3 extends over 11 amino acids. With 4 bases removed from V and 6 bases from J, the gap between germline ends came to 7 bases. For the CDR3, the DNA is TGTGCCAGCAGTGCCGGAGGCGAGCAGTACTTC. It encodes CASSAGGEQYF.

The chain joins TRBV5-1 to TRBJ1-5; weak D call: TRBD1 (5 bases). This CDR3 contains 14 residues. Trimming took off 4 bases at V and 0 bases at J, with 8 bases between the two ends. Germline V CDR1 and CDR2: SGHRS, YFSETQ. The CDR3 spells CASSVDSSNQPQHF. Written as DNA, the CDR3 is TGCGCCAGCAGCGTAGACAGTAGCAATCAGCCCCAGCATTTT.